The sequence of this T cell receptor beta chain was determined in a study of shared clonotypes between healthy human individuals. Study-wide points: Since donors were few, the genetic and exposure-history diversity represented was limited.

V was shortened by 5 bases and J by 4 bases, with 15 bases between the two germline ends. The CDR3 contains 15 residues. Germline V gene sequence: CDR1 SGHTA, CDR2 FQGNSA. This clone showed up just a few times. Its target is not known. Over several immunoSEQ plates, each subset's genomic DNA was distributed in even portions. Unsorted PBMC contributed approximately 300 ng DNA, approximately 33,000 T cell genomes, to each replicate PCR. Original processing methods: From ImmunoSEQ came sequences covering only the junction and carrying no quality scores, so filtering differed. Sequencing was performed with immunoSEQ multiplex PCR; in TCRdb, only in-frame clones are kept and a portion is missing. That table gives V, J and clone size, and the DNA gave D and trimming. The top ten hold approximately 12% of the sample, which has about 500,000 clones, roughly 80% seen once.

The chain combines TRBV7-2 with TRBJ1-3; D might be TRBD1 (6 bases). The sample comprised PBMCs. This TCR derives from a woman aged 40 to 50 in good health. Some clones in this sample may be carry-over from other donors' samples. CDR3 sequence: CASSPTGGPGNTIYF. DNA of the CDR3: TGTGCCAGCAGCCCGACGGGGGGGCCAGGAAACACCATATATTTT.